A selection of T cell receptor beta chains follows, all from one sample in a study of blood T cells in healthy people across ages. Each CDR3 protein gets one entry after TCRdb re-called the 5' RACE reads with MiXCR. Here the sample spans around 650,000 distinct CDR3 sequences, roughly 41% being singletons. Sequencing was carried out using blood. Every receptor here comes from a man at least 80 years old in good health. CDR3s include the opening cysteine and the closing phenylalanine or tryptophan. A D gene is named only where the DNA matches it firmly. A row's size may be missing; if present it is once, few, many or a size class.

>TRBJ2-7|TRBV11-2|few|.
TGTGCCAGCAGCATTCGGGACGGCGGAGGGAATGAGCAGTACTTC
CASSIRDGGGNEQYF
>TRBJ2-6|TRBV4-1|once|.
TGCGCCAGCAGCCCCGGACGGTACTCTGGGGCCAACGTCCTGACTTTC
CASSPGRYSGANVLTF
>TRBJ2-2|TRBV7-9|.|.
TGTGCCAGCAGCTTACCAGGGGCCACCGGGGAGCTGTTTTTT
CASSLPGATGELFF
>TRBJ1-5|TRBV28|.|.
TGTGCCAGCAGCACGGGACACATCAATCAGCCCCAGCATTTT
CASSTGHINQPQHF
>TRBJ2-1|TRBV29-1|.|TRBD2
TGCAGCGTTGTTCCGGGGGGGAGACTCTACAATGAGCAGTTCTTC
CSVVPGGRLYNEQFF
>TRBJ2-7|TRBV28|.|TRBD2
TGTGCCAGCAGTTTCCCGACTAGCGGGAGAGGCGAGCAGTACTTC
CASSFPTSGRGEQYF
>TRBJ2-3|TRBV15|few|TRBD1
TGTGCCACCAGCAGAGGGTTCGGACAGGTTAGCACAGATACGCAGTATTTT
CATSRGFGQVSTDTQYF
>TRBJ2-5|TRBV25-1|.|TRBD2
TGTGCCAGCAGTGAATTCGGGGGAGGGAAAGAGACCCAGTACTTC
CASSEFGGGKETQYF
>TRBJ2-7|TRBV12-3/TRBV12-4|many|TRBD2
TGTGCCAGCAATCAGCGGGGGCAATCCTACGAGCAGTACTTC
CASNQRGQSYEQYF
>TRBJ2-1|TRBV7-2|.|.
TGTGCCAGCGGCCCCTTATTGAGCTCCTACAATGAGCAGTTCTTC
CASGPLLSSYNEQFF
>TRBJ1-2|TRBV9|.|.
TGTGCCAGCAGCCCCCGATGGAGCGGCGGTGTGGGTGGCTACACCTTC
CASSPRWSGGVGGYTF
>TRBJ1-1|TRBV7-2|.|.
TGTGCCAGCAGCTTGCAGGCCCCTAGCACTGAAGCTTTCTTT
CASSLQAPSTEAFF
>TRBJ2-7|TRBV6-2/TRBV6-3|.|TRBD1
TGTGCCAGCAGACCTCGACAGGGGGCGGCCTACGAGCAGTACTTC
CASRPRQGAAYEQYF
>TRBJ2-3|TRBV7-2|few|TRBD1
TGTGCCAGCAGCGTGAGGACAGGGGGGAGGGATACGCAGTATTTT
CASSVRTGGRDTQYF
>TRBJ2-7|TRBV6-5|.|.
TGTGCTAGCAGAATCCTGTTATCCTACAATGAGCAGTACTTC
CASRILLSYNEQYF
>TRBJ2-1|TRBV28|.|.
TGTGCCAGCACCACATCCTACAATGAGCAGTTCTTC
CASTTSYNEQFF
>TRBJ2-4|TRBV11-2|.|.
TGTGCCAGCAGCTTAGAGGCGGGAACCTACGCGCAGTACTTC
CASSLEAGTYAQYF
>TRBJ2-2|TRBV19|once|.
TGTGCCAGTAGTATAGGCCAGTCGAGCACCGGGGAGCTGTTTTTT
CASSIGQSSTGELFF
>TRBJ2-3|TRBV5-8|many|.
TGTGCCAGCTTATTAACCGGCAGGGCATCATCAGATACGCAGTATTTT
CASLLTGRASSDTQYF
>TRBJ1-1|TRBV27|.|.
TGTGCCAGCAGAAGAAACAGGGAAGGAACTGAAGCTTTCTTT
CASRRNREGTEAFF
>TRBJ2-1|TRBV3-1|.|TRBD2
TGTGCCAGCAGCTTGACTAGCGGATTCTCCTACAATGAGCAGTTCTTC
CASSLTSGFSYNEQFF
>TRBJ2-7|TRBV5-6|.|TRBD2
TGTGCCAGCAGCTTGGACAGCGGGAGGGCCCTCTACGAGCAGTACTTC
CASSLDSGRALYEQYF
>TRBJ2-7|TRBV27|.|TRBD2
TGTGCCAGCAGCCGCCGACTAGCGGGGCCCCCCTACGAGCAGTACTTC
CASSRRLAGPPYEQYF
>TRBJ1-5|TRBV20-1|.|TRBD1
TGCAGTGCTAGAAAACAGGGGGCGGTTTATCAGCCCCAGCATTTT
CSARKQGAVYQPQHF
>TRBJ2-1|TRBV11-3|few|.
TGTGCCAGCAGCTTAGATAATGTCCGATACAATGAGCAGTTCTTC
CASSLDNVRYNEQFF
>TRBJ1-6|TRBV20-1|few|TRBD1
TGCAGTGCCCAGGACAGGGCGAATTCACCCCTCCACTTT
CSAQDRANSPLHF
>TRBJ1-2|TRBV7-2|many|TRBD1
TGTGCCAGCAGCTTAGCCCGGGACAGCTATGGCTACACCTTC
CASSLARDSYGYTF